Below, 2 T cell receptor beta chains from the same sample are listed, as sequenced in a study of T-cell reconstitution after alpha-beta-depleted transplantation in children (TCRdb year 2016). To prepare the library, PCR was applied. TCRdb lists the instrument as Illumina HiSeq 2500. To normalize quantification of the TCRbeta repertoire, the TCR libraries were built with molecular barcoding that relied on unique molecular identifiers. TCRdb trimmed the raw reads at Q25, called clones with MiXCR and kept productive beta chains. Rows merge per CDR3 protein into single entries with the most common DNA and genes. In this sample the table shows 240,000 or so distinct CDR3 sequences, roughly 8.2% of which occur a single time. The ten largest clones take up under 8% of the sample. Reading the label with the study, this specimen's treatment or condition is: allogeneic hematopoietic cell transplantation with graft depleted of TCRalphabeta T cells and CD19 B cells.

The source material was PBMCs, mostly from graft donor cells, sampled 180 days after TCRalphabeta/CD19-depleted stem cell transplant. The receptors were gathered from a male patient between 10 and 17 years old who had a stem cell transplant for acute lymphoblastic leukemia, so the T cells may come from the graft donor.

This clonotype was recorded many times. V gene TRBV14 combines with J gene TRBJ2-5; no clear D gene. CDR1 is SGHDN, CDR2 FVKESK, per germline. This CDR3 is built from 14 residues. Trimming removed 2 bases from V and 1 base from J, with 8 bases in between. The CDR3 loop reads CASSQLTLQETQYF. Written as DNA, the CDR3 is TGTGCCAGCAGCCAACTTACACTCCAAGAGACCCAGTACTTC.

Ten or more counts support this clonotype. This chain's CDR3 is CASSYSRTFPHSNQPQHF. In nucleotides, the CDR3 is TGTGCCAGCAGTTATTCCCGGACCTTCCCTCATAGCAATCAGCCCCAGCATTTT. The chain employs TRBV6-2 or TRBV6-3 and TRBJ1-5; D is uncertain. Trimming removed 3 bases at V and 0 bases at J, with 18 bases between. The germline gives CDR1 MNHEY, CDR2 SVGEGT. The length of the CDR3 is 18 residues.